This is a list of T cell receptor beta chains from one sample in a study of graft-versus-host responses after intestinal transplantation. Assay used: immunoSEQ multiplex PCR; TCRdb lists only in-frame clones, some missing. This table has under 85,000 clones, 90% appearing once. Which antigens these TCRs recognize remains unknown. The sample was unstimulated CD8+ T cells sorted from spleen or lymph node cells, taken before intestinal transplant. Every receptor here comes from a human donor who received an intestinal transplant. CDR3s include the opening cysteine and the closing phenylalanine or tryptophan. D genes are given only for firm matches. Rows give clone size only sometimes, using once, few, many, or a class for an expanded clone.

v_call: TRBV7-9; clone_size: .; cdr3_length: 16; d_call: TRBD1; j_call: TRBJ2-7; cdr3_nt: TGTGCCAGCAGCCCACTACAGGGGAAAGATGTCTACGAGCAGTACTTC; cdr3_aa: CASSPLQGKDVYEQYF
v_call: TRBV9; clone_size: .; cdr3_length: 13; d_call: .; j_call: TRBJ1-5; cdr3_nt: TGTGCCAGCAGCGCTAAGGGAGATCAGCCCCAGCATTTT; cdr3_aa: CASSAKGDQPQHF
v_call: TRBV6-4; clone_size: .; cdr3_length: 14; d_call: TRBD2; j_call: TRBJ2-1; cdr3_nt: TGTGCCAGCAGTGCACTAGCGGGGGAAAATGAGCAGTTCTTC; cdr3_aa: CASSALAGENEQFF
v_call: TRBV9; clone_size: .; cdr3_length: 13; d_call: .; j_call: TRBJ1-1; cdr3_nt: TGTGCCAGCGGGAAGGGGATGAACACTGAAGCTTTCTTT; cdr3_aa: CASGKGMNTEAFF
v_call: TRBV11-2; clone_size: .; cdr3_length: 16; d_call: .; j_call: TRBJ2-6; cdr3_nt: TGTGCCAGCAGCTCGCCGGGACTCGCTGGGGCCAACGTCCTGACTTTC; cdr3_aa: CASSSPGLAGANVLTF
v_call: TRBV15; clone_size: .; cdr3_length: 13; d_call: .; j_call: TRBJ2-3; cdr3_nt: TGTGCCACCAGCGAGGGCCCCGCAGATACGCAGTATTTT; cdr3_aa: CATSEGPADTQYF
v_call: TRBV5-6; clone_size: few; cdr3_length: 13; d_call: .; j_call: TRBJ1-2; cdr3_nt: TGTGCCAGCAGCTTGGGGACAGTGTATGGCTACACCTTC; cdr3_aa: CASSLGTVYGYTF
v_call: TRBV7-9; clone_size: .; cdr3_length: 14; d_call: TRBD2; j_call: TRBJ2-7; cdr3_nt: TGTGCCAGCAGCTTGGGGGGGATCGGGTACGAGCAGTACTTC; cdr3_aa: CASSLGGIGYEQYF
v_call: TRBV7-8; clone_size: .; cdr3_length: 13; d_call: TRBD1; j_call: TRBJ2-2; cdr3_nt: TGTGCCAGCATAACAGGGGTAACCGGGGAGCTGTTTTTT; cdr3_aa: CASITGVTGELFF
v_call: TRBV4-1; clone_size: few; cdr3_length: 15; d_call: .; j_call: TRBJ1-6; cdr3_nt: TGCGCCAGCAGCCAAGAGGGGGCAGAGAATTCACCCCTCCACTTT; cdr3_aa: CASSQEGAENSPLHF
v_call: TRBV2; clone_size: .; cdr3_length: 13; d_call: .; j_call: TRBJ1-1; cdr3_nt: TGTGCCAGCAAGGACAACCCGAACACTGAAGCTTTCTTT; cdr3_aa: CASKDNPNTEAFF
v_call: TRBV6-5; clone_size: .; cdr3_length: 13; d_call: .; j_call: TRBJ2-2; cdr3_nt: TGTGCCAGCAGTCCCCGTGGGCCCGGGGAGCTGTTTTTT; cdr3_aa: CASSPRGPGELFF
v_call: TRBV5-6; clone_size: .; cdr3_length: 12; d_call: .; j_call: TRBJ1-1; cdr3_nt: TGTGCCAGCAGCCGGGGACTCACTGAAGCTTTCTTT; cdr3_aa: CASSRGLTEAFF
v_call: TRBV2; clone_size: .; cdr3_length: 15; d_call: .; j_call: TRBJ1-5; cdr3_nt: TGTGCCAGCAGTGAAGCGCTTATGGGGCGGCAGCCCCAGCATTTT; cdr3_aa: CASSEALMGRQPQHF
v_call: TRBV9; clone_size: .; cdr3_length: 16; d_call: TRBD1; j_call: TRBJ2-2; cdr3_nt: TGTGCCAGCAGCGTAGGGGGACAGGTAAACACCGGGGAGCTGTTTTTT; cdr3_aa: CASSVGGQVNTGELFF
v_call: TRBV4-1; clone_size: .; cdr3_length: 16; d_call: TRBD1; j_call: TRBJ1-2; cdr3_nt: TGCGCCAGCAGCCAAGATCAGGGACAGGTTTACTATGGCTACACCTTC; cdr3_aa: CASSQDQGQVYYGYTF
v_call: TRBV19; clone_size: .; cdr3_length: 13; d_call: .; j_call: TRBJ1-1; cdr3_nt: TGTGCCAGTAGTGGGGACTTGAACACTGAAGCTTTCTTT; cdr3_aa: CASSGDLNTEAFF
v_call: TRBV4-1; clone_size: .; cdr3_length: 15; d_call: .; j_call: TRBJ1-1; cdr3_nt: TGCGCCAGCAGCGCACGGGAAACAGCGAACACTGAAGCTTTCTTT; cdr3_aa: CASSARETANTEAFF
v_call: TRBV7-8; clone_size: once; cdr3_length: 17; d_call: TRBD1; j_call: TRBJ1-5; cdr3_nt: TGTGCCAGCAGCTCACGACAGGGGCTAAGTCCCAATCAGCCCCAGCATTTT; cdr3_aa: CASSSRQGLSPNQPQHF
v_call: TRBV5-4; clone_size: .; cdr3_length: 14; d_call: .; j_call: TRBJ2-3; cdr3_nt: TGTGCCAGCACCCCCACGGGGGAGGAAGATACGCAGTATTTT; cdr3_aa: CASTPTGEEDTQYF
v_call: TRBV6-5; clone_size: .; cdr3_length: 13; d_call: .; j_call: TRBJ1-2; cdr3_nt: TGTGCCAGCAGCAAGATTGCGGGTACTAGCTACACCTTC; cdr3_aa: CASSKIAGTSYTF
v_call: TRBV9; clone_size: .; cdr3_length: 10; d_call: .; j_call: TRBJ1-2; cdr3_nt: TGTGCCAGCAGCGGAGAAGGCTACACCTTC; cdr3_aa: CASSGEGYTF
v_call: TRBV2; clone_size: .; cdr3_length: 12; d_call: .; j_call: TRBJ1-4; cdr3_nt: TGTGCCACCCTCAGTACCCCCGAAAAGCTGTTTTTT; cdr3_aa: CATLSTPEKLFF
v_call: TRBV2; clone_size: .; cdr3_length: 16; d_call: .; j_call: TRBJ2-3; cdr3_nt: TGTGCCAGCAGTGACGATTCGGCGCGGAGCACAGATACGCAGTATTTT; cdr3_aa: CASSDDSARSTDTQYF
v_call: TRBV19; clone_size: .; cdr3_length: 12; d_call: .; j_call: TRBJ1-1; cdr3_nt: TGTGCCAGTAGCCCCTTGAACACTGAAGCTTTCTTT; cdr3_aa: CASSPLNTEAFF
v_call: TRBV9; clone_size: .; cdr3_length: 19; d_call: TRBD1; j_call: TRBJ2-1; cdr3_nt: TGTGCCAGCAGCGTAGGAGGAGGATCATCCGGGACAGCTTACAATGAGCAGTTCTTC; cdr3_aa: CASSVGGGSSGTAYNEQFF
v_call: TRBV7-6; clone_size: .; cdr3_length: 15; d_call: .; j_call: TRBJ2-5; cdr3_nt: TGTGCCAGCAGCGCACAAAAGGACTACCAAGAGACCCAGTACTTC; cdr3_aa: CASSAQKDYQETQYF
v_call: TRBV7-8; clone_size: .; cdr3_length: 13; d_call: TRBD1; j_call: TRBJ1-2; cdr3_nt: TGTGCCAGCAGCCTCTTGGACAGGCCTGGCTACACCTTC; cdr3_aa: CASSLLDRPGYTF